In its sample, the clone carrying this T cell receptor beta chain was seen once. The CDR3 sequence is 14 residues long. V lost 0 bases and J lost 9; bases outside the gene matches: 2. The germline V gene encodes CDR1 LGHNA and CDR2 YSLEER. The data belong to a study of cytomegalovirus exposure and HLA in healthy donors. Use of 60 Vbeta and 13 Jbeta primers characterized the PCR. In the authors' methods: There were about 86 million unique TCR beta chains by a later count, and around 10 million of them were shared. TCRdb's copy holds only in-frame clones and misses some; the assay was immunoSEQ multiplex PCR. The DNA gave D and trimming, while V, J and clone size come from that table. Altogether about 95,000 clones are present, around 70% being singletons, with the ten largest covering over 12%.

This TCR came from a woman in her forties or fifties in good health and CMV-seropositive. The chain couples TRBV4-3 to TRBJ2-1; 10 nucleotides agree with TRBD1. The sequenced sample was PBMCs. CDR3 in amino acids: CASSQETGGAEQFF. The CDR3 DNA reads TGCGCCAGCAGCCAAGAGACAGGGGGCGCTGAGCAGTTCTTC.